The clone carrying this TCR beta chain was seen a few times. The V segment lost 1 base and the J segment 7 bases; nucleotides outside the gene matches: 3. The length of the CDR3 is 14 residues. Germline CDR1 reads SGHRS; CDR2 reads YFSETQ. TCRbeta library construction was performed incorporating unique molecular identifiers. TCRdb fed the PCR reads into MiXCR, producing one record per CDR3 protein. Among 450,000 to 600,000 distinct CDR3 sequences, approximately 30% were seen once, and the ten largest hold more than 2%. These data are taken from a study of T-cell reconstitution after alpha-beta-depleted transplantation in children.

The sequence was collected from a human donor who donated a stem cell graft to a child with aplastic anemia. Sequenced here: PBMCs from the stem cell graft donor, sampled from the stem cell graft. The V gene is TRBV5-1, the J gene TRBJ2-1; 9 nucleotides align to TRBD2. CDR3 DNA sequence: TGCGCCAGCAGCTTGCAAGCGGGAGGTAATGAGCAGTTCTTC. Protein sequence: CASSLQAGGNEQFF.